This T cell receptor (beta chain) was identified during a study of T cells in tuberculosis (dated by TCRdb to the late 2010s). Study-level background: In the study, CD1B tetramers and high-throughput TCR immunosequencing were combined to characterize T cells specific for the mycobacterial lipid antigen glucose monomycolate (GMM).

The V and J ends are trimmed by 0 bases and 9 bases, leaving 16 bases between them. The cysteine opens and the phenylalanine closes a CDR3 of 15 amino acids. This entry keeps only the CDR3 DNA: 45 bases, framed from base 1. Sequences SGDLS (CDR1) and YYNGEE (CDR2) are obtained from the germline V gene. Turning to this clone: No much larger clonotype is one base removed from it; base qualities were not supplied.

Paper-wide results and their limitations: T cells binding the CD1B-GMM tetramer with low affinity may have been missed by the stringent sort gate.

After being thawed and rested overnight, PBMC were stained with GMM-loaded CD1B tetramer, a Live/Dead dye and anti-CD3, and were then sorted on a FACS Aria II. The CD1B tetramers were loaded with C32 glucose monomycolate that had been purified from Rhodococcus equi. Before cryopreservation, the PBMC used for tetramer sorting had been depleted of CD14-expressing monocytes for a separate study. From each donor, 95,000 to 100,000 tetramer-negative cells were sorted and were analyzed alongside the tetramer-positive cells. GMM-loaded CD1B tetramers were used to sort antigen-specific T cells from a handful of healthy South African adults. TCR-alpha and TCR-beta chains were sequenced unpaired, so chain pairing information was not available. The immunoSEQ multiplex PCR assay was used to generate TCR libraries, with TCR-beta and/or TCR-alpha/delta assays applied to each sample. The amplified TCR libraries were sequenced on the Illumina high-throughput platform. The paper's processing steps were these. Clustering and dimensionality reduction were performed using pairwise TCRdist distances among GMM-specific receptors from ex vivo sorted or in vitro expanded T cells. Sequence motifs defined by gene usage and CDR3 content were checked for enrichment by comparing tetramer-positive and tetramer-negative populations. TCRdb limited this immuneACCESS table to in-frame rearrangements with V and J called. A share of clones is missing; checked studies link under half to unresolved V genes, and the rest is unexplained. For V, J and clone size, that table is used; D and trimming come from the DNA. This sample gives about 58,000 clones in total; 88% of them show up just once. The ten largest account for around a fifth of the sample.

The chain employs TRBV9 and TRBJ2-1; tentative D gene TRBD2, with 8 bases matching. The sequence was collected from an adult woman with latent tuberculosis. The sequencing sample was made of CD1b-GMM tetramer-negative cells sorted from PBMCs. The cell subset or site label of this sample denotes: T cells not binding CD1B-GMM tetramer, sorted from same donor. The sequence in DNA is TGTGCCAGCAGCGTAGCGGGAGGGGGCGGCACTGAGCAGTTCTTC. Its protein is CASSVAGGGGTEQFF.